The rows below give T cell receptor beta chains drawn from one sample of a study of blood T cell repertoires in COVID-19. Generated by immunoSEQ multiplex PCR, the TCRdb table keeps only in-frame clones and is missing some. Of more than 250,000 clones in the sample, roughly 85% were seen once. The specimen was PBMCs or T cells enriched from blood (not recorded which). All receptors derive from a woman aged 40 to 49 who had recovered from COVID-19. Both conserved end residues are part of each CDR3. A D gene is named only where the DNA matches it firmly. Only some rows state a clone size, as once, few, many or a class for expanded clones.

abundance	v_gene	j_gene	d_gene	CDR3nt	CDR3aa
.	TRBV7-2	TRBJ2-3	TRBD2	TGTGCCAGCAGCCCGACTAGCCTTGGGGATACGCAGTATTTT	CASSPTSLGDTQYF
.	TRBV19	TRBJ2-7	.	TGTGCCAGTAGTATATACCTAGGCCGTGACGAGCAGTACTTC	CASSIYLGRDEQYF
.	TRBV2	TRBJ1-2	.	TGTGCCAGCAGTGACGGCAGGGGCCGCAACTATGGCTACACCTTC	CASSDGRGRNYGYTF
.	TRBV28	TRBJ2-3	TRBD2	TGTGCCAGCAGGGGGGGGACTAGCGGGAGTCTGGCAGATACGCAGTATTTT	CASRGGTSGSLADTQYF
.	TRBV7-2	TRBJ1-4	.	TGTGCCAGCAGCTTAGGGCCTGGGACTGTCGATGAAAAACTGTTTTTT	CASSLGPGTVDEKLFF
.	TRBV28	TRBJ1-1	TRBD1	TGTGCCAGCAGTTTACTGGCAGGGGGCCTGGTTTTCACTGAAGCTTTCTTT	CASSLLAGGLVFTEAFF
once	TRBV11-2	TRBJ2-2	TRBD2	TGTGCCAGCAGCCGAACTAGCGTCAACACCGGGGAGCTGTTTTTT	CASSRTSVNTGELFF
once	TRBV27	TRBJ2-2	.	TGTGCCAGCAGTTTAAGGGGCACCGGGGAGCTGTTTTTT	CASSLRGTGELFF
.	TRBV30	TRBJ2-7	.	TGTGCCTGGAGTGTAAATTCGGGTTTCGACGAGCAGTACTTC	CAWSVNSGFDEQYF
.	TRBV11-2	TRBJ1-2	.	TGTGCCAGCAGCTCACTCCGGGATTCCTTTGGCTACACCTTC	CASSSLRDSFGYTF
.	TRBV5-4	TRBJ2-7	.	TGTGCCAGCAGCCCGGGGCTAGCGAGCACCTACGAGCAGTACTTC	CASSPGLASTYEQYF
.	TRBV29-1	TRBJ1-1	.	TGCAGCGAGGGGGGGCCACCTTACACTGAAGCTTTCTTT	CSEGGPPYTEAFF
once	TRBV6-5	TRBJ2-1	TRBD2	TGTGCCAGCAGTTACCAACTAGCGGGAGCCCATGAGCAGTTCTTC	CASSYQLAGAHEQFF
.	TRBV25-1	TRBJ1-3	.	TGTGCCAGCAGTGAATCTCGGGGGGCTGGAAACACCATATATTTT	CASSESRGAGNTIYF
.	TRBV11-2	TRBJ1-1	.	TGTGCCAGCAGTCGACAGGCTTACACTGAAGCTTTCTTT	CASSRQAYTEAFF